Listed below are T cell receptor beta chains from one sample, sequenced in a study of shared T cell receptors in the human thymus. The protocol was immunoSEQ multiplex PCR, while the TCRdb copy is restricted to in-frame clones and leaves out a portion. This repertoire shows some 760,000 clones, approximately 83% found once; its top ten account for under 0.012%. This sample also belongs to another study, concerning human thymus T cells.

The material sequenced was thymocytes. The receptors originated from a girl under three years old with a congenital heart defect. The CDR3 runs from the conserved cysteine through the conserved F or W. The D gene is left open where the match is weak. Size tells how often a clone was seen (once, few, many) or the class of an expanded clone, and some rows leave it out.

NA,TRBJ1-4,NA,TRBV15,CATSRGRTDEKLFF,TGTGCCACCAGCAGAGGGCGCACAGACGAAAAACTGTTTTTT
NA,TRBJ1-2,NA,TRBV27,CASSLSPLSYGYTF,TGTGCCAGCAGTTTATCCCCACTATCGTATGGCTACACCTTC
NA,TRBJ1-2,TRBD1,TRBV4-2,CASSQDWTGTNYGYTF,TGTGCCAGCAGCCAAGATTGGACAGGGACGAACTATGGCTACACCTTC
NA,TRBJ1-3,NA,TRBV5-4,CASSYLGVAGSSGNTIYF,TGTGCCAGCAGCTATCTCGGGGTTGCAGGTTCGTCTGGAAACACCATATATTTT
NA,TRBJ1-5,NA,TRBV5-1,CASSWLEGPRKPQHF,TGCGCCAGCAGCTGGCTGGAGGGGCCAAGGAAGCCCCAGCATTTT
NA,TRBJ1-3,NA,TRBV5-4,CASSQTGLSGNTIYF,TGTGCCAGCAGCCAGACAGGACTCTCTGGAAACACCATATATTTT
NA,TRBJ1-1,NA,TRBV29-1,CSVEDIPGGGCMNTEAFF,TGCAGCGTTGAAGATATTCCCGGGGGGGGGTGCATGAACACTGAAGCTTTCTTT
NA,TRBJ2-2,NA,TRBV7-3,CASSLTSTPATGANTGELFF,TGTGCCAGCAGCTTAACGTCCACCCCAGCGACAGGCGCGAACACCGGGGAGCTGTTTTTT
NA,TRBJ2-7,TRBD2,TRBV5-6,CASSPGTSGGILQYF,TGTGCCAGCAGCCCCGGGACTAGCGGGGGGATTTTGCAGTACTTC
NA,TRBJ1-2,NA,TRBV7-2,CASSLGHHYGYTF,TGTGCCAGCAGCTTAGGGCACCACTATGGCTACACCTTC
few,TRBJ2-5,TRBD2,TRBV4-1,CASSPGGGKMARQETQYF,TGCGCCAGCAGCCCCGGGGGGGGCAAAATGGCACGCCAAGAGACCCAGTACTTC
NA,TRBJ1-6,NA,TRBV27,CASSLVKGTLHF,TGTGCCAGCAGTTTAGTTAAGGGGACCCTCCACTTT
NA,TRBJ1-2,NA,TRBV10-3,CAISVMRANSPYGYTF,TGTGCCATCAGTGTAATGAGGGCCAATTCCCCCTATGGCTACACCTTC
NA,TRBJ2-2,NA,TRBV4-1,CASSQVAGPGELFF,TGCGCCAGCAGCCAAGTTGCCGGTCCCGGGGAGCTGTTTTTT
few,TRBJ1-1,NA,TRBV4-1,CASSQGWREGDTEAFF,TGCGCCAGCAGCCAAGGTTGGAGAGAGGGGGACACTGAAGCTTTCTTT
NA,TRBJ1-6,NA,TRBV6-5,CAGGESPLHF,TGTGCCGGGGGCGAGTCACCCCTCCACTTT
once,TRBJ1-5,NA,TRBV7-9,CASSFGAGGNQPQHF,TGTGCCAGCAGCTTTGGGGCGGGGGGCAATCAGCCCCAGCATTTT
NA,TRBJ1-1,NA,TRBV10-2,CASMAGDTEAFF,TGCGCCAGCATGGCGGGGGACACTGAAGCTTTCTTT
NA,TRBJ2-7,NA,TRBV5-4,CASSLAYRESHYEQYF,TGTGCCAGCAGCTTGGCGTACAGGGAAAGCCACTACGAGCAGTACTTC
NA,TRBJ1-2,TRBD1,TRBV7-9,CASSLSRGTGRGYTF,TGTGCCAGCAGCTTATCGAGAGGGACAGGACGGGGCTACACCTTC
NA,TRBJ2-7,NA,TRBV14,CASSQGGESHYEQYF,TGTGCCAGCAGCCAAGGGGGAGAAAGTCACTACGAGCAGTACTTC
NA,TRBJ2-2,NA,TRBV7-9,CATRGNTGELFF,TGTGCCACAAGGGGAAACACCGGGGAGCTGTTTTTT
NA,TRBJ1-4,NA,TRBV28,CASSSRRKLFF,TGTGCCAGCAGTTCCCGGAGAAAACTGTTTTTT
once,TRBJ1-4,NA,TRBV19,CASSMSTPGHTTATNEKLFF,TGTGCCAGTAGTATGAGTACCCCGGGACATACGACAGCAACTAATGAAAAACTGTTTTTT
NA,TRBJ2-1,TRBD2,TRBV5-1,CASSGGLAGVSNEQFF,TGCGCCAGCAGCGGTGGGCTAGCGGGGGTGTCAAATGAGCAGTTCTTC
NA,TRBJ1-2,NA,TRBV29-1,CSVPFLNYGYTF,TGCAGCGTTCCCTTCCTGAACTATGGCTACACCTTC
few,TRBJ1-6,NA,TRBV4-3,CASSQDNRRSSYNSPLHF,TGCGCCAGCAGCCAAGACAATAGGAGGAGCTCCTATAATTCACCCCTCCACTTT